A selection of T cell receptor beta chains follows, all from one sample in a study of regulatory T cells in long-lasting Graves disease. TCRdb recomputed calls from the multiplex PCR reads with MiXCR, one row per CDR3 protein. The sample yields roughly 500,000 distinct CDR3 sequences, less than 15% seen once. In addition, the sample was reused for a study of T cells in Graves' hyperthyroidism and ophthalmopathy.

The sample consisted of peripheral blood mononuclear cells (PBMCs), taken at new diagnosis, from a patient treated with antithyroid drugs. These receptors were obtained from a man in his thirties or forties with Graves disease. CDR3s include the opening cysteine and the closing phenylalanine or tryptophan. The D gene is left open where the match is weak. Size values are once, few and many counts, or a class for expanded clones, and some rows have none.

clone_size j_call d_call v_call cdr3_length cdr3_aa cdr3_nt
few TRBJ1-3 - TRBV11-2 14 CASTLGSSGNTIYF TGTGCCAGCACCCTTGGCAGCTCTGGAAACACCATATATTTT
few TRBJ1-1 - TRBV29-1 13 CSVNTGLNTEAFF TGCAGCGTTAATACAGGCTTGAACACTGAAGCTTTCTTT
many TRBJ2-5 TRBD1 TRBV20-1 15 CSAPAPGQLRGTQYF TGCAGTGCCCCAGCTCCGGGACAGTTGAGGGGGACCCAGTACTTC
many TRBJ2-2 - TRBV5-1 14 CASSPGLQAGELFF TGCGCCAGCAGCCCGGGACTGCAGGCCGGGGAGCTGTTTTTT
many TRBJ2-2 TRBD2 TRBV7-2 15 CASAGLALRTGELFF TGTGCCAGCGCGGGACTAGCGCTTCGGACCGGGGAGCTGTTTTTT
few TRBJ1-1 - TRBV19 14 CATASWGEATEAFF TGTGCCACCGCATCTTGGGGGGAGGCAACTGAAGCTTTCTTT
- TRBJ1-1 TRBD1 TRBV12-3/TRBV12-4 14 CASGASDRGAEAFF TGTGCCAGCGGGGCTTCGGACAGGGGCGCTGAAGCTTTCTTT
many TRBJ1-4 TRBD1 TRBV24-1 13 CATSDRDRGRLFF TGTGCCACCAGTGATAGGGACAGGGGCCGACTGTTTTTT
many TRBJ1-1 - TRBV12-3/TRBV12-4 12 CASSLTNTEAFF TGTGCCAGCAGCTTAACAAACACTGAAGCTTTCTTT
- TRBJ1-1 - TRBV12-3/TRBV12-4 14 CASSLLSGGTKAFF TGTGCCAGCAGTTTATTGTCCGGGGGCACTAAAGCTTTCTTT
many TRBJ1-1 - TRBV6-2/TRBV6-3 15 CASSEIGGEGVEAFF TGTGCCAGCAGTGAAATAGGGGGGGAGGGGGTTGAAGCTTTCTTT
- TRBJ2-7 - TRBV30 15 CAWSGDWAGTYEQYF TGTGCCTGGAGTGGGGACTGGGCGGGAACCTACGAGCAGTACTTC
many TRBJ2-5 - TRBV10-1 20 CASIGALAGSIGLGQETQYF TGCGCCAGCATAGGTGCCCTCGCCGGGAGTATCGGGTTGGGGCAAGAGACCCAGTACTTC
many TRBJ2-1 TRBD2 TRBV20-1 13 CSAYHLSGGGLFF TGCAGTGCCTACCATTTGAGCGGGGGCGGCCTGTTCTTC
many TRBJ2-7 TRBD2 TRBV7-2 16 CASSSTLPSGRYEQYF TGTGCCAGCAGCTCCACGCTACCTAGCGGGAGATACGAGCAGTACTTC
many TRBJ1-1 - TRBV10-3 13 CAISERHGGWAFF TGTGCCATCAGTGAGCGGCACGGGGGATGGGCTTTCTTT
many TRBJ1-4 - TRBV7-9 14 CASSSDRGDEKLFF TGTGCCAGCAGCTCGGACAGAGGGGATGAAAAACTGTTTTTT
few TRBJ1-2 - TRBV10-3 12 CAIRDSNYGYTF TGTGCCATCAGGGACAGCAACTATGGCTACACCTTC
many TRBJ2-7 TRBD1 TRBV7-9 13 CASRMNRGHEQYF TGTGCCAGCAGGATGAACAGGGGCCACGAGCAGTACTTC
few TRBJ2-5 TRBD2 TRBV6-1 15 CASRAGTSGKETQYF TGTGCCAGCAGGGCCGGGACTAGCGGGAAAGAGACCCAGTACTTC
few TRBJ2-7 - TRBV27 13 CASSFTTGSGQYF TGTGCCAGCAGTTTCACCACAGGGTCCGGGCAGTACTTC
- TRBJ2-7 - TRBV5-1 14 CASSLVQGINEQYF TGCGCCAGCAGCTTGGTGCAGGGGATTAACGAGCAGTACTTC
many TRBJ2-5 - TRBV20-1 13 CSAREAVQETQYF TGCAGTGCTAGAGAAGCGGTACAAGAGACCCAGTACTTC
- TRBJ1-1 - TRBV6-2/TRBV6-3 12 CAGSALNTEAFF TGTGCGGGGTCCGCCTTGAACACTGAAGCTTTCTTT
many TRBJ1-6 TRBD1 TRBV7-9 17 CASSFVTRRGRNSPLHF TGTGCCAGCAGCTTCGTTACCCGCAGGGGGAGAAATTCACCCCTCCACTTT
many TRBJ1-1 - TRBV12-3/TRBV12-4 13 CASGIVWNTEAFF TGTGCCAGCGGTATAGTCTGGAACACTGAAGCTTTCTTT
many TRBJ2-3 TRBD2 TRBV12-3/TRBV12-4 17 CASSRRASGASTDTQYF TGTGCCAGCAGTCGAAGGGCTAGCGGGGCTAGCACAGATACGCAGTATTTT
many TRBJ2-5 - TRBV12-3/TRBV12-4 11 CASRMSETQYF TGTGCCAGCAGGATGTCGGAGACCCAGTACTTC
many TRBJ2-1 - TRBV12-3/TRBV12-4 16 CASSYGGGTRHNEQFF TGTGCCAGCAGTTATGGTGGCGGGACCCGTCACAATGAGCAGTTCTTC
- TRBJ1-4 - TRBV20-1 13 CSASLPVGEKLFF TGCAGTGCTAGTCTTCCGGTGGGGGAAAAACTGTTTTTT
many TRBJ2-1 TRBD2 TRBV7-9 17 CASSLASGRTFYSEQFF TGTGCCAGCAGCTTGGCAAGCGGGAGGACCTTCTACAGTGAGCAGTTCTTC
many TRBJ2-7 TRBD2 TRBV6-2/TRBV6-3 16 CASRNLGREKSYEQYF TGTGCCAGCAGGAACCTCGGGAGGGAGAAAAGCTACGAGCAGTACTTC
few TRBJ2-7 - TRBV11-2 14 CASSLGGPLGEQYF TGTGCCAGCAGCTTAGGGGGACCGCTCGGCGAGCAGTACTTC
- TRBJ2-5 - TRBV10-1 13 CASSEDPQETQYF TGCGCCAGCAGTGAGGACCCCCAAGAGACCCAGTACTTC